The 11 T cell receptor beta chains given below trace back to one sample, sequenced in a study of metastatic and nonmetastatic thyroid tumors. Prior to thyroid surgery, none of the patients had received any treatment. TCRdb used MiXCR to call clones anew from the PCR reads. The sample lists tens of thousands of clones, roughly 25% occurring once. Material: blood. All receptors derive from a female donor with papillary thyroid cancer or a benign thyroid nodule (not recorded which). Some clones in this sample may be carry-over from other donors' samples.

This clone was seen only once. The chain employs TRBV7-2 and TRBJ2-7; TRBD2 matches at 11 bases. The trim removed 5 bases at V and 6 bases at J, leaving 6 bases unmatched. Germline V gene data show CDR1 as SGHTA and CDR2 as FQGNSA. The CDR3 totals 14 residues. CDR3 bases: TGTGCCAGCAGCCCGTCGACTAGCGGGGCCGAGCAGTACTTC. Its translation: CASSPSTSGAEQYF.

V usage is TRBV2 and J usage is TRBJ1-6; TRBD1 agrees at 7 bases. J lost 0 bases, V lost 3 bases, and 2 bases had no gene match. Per the germline V gene, CDR1 is SNHLY and CDR2 is FYNNEI. The CDR3 has 16 amino acids. CDR3 region: CASSEEGASYNSPLHF. In DNA form, the CDR3 reads TGTGCCAGCAGTGAGGAGGGGGCCTCCTATAATTCACCCCTCCACTTT. The complete variable domain, with remaining parts taken from reference TRBV2 and TRBJ1-6, reads EPEVTQTPSHQVTQMGQEVILRCVPISNHLYFYWYRQILGQKVEFLVSFYNNEISEKSEIFDDQFSVERPDGSNFTLKIRSTKLEDSAMYFCASSEEGASYNSPLHFGNGTRLTVT.

As concerns this clone: Lacking the conserved final phenylalanine or tryptophan, this CDR3 likely reflects a read error. V usage is TRBV5-6 and J usage is TRBJ2-2; TRBD1 aligns across 9 bases. CDR3 size: 15 residues. From germline, CDR1 is SGHDT and CDR2 YYEEEE. The DNA for the CDR3 is TGTGCCAGCAGCGTGGACAGGGGAAACACGGGGGAGCTGTTTTAT. This codes for CASSVDRGNTGELFY.

This clone showed up many times. The rearrangement joins TRBV20-1 to TRBJ1-2; D may be TRBD1 (6 bases). Trimming removed 8 bases from V and 4 bases from J, with 20 bases in between. This CDR3 region has 14 residues. Germline CDR1 is DFQATT and CDR2 is SNEGSKA (reference sequence). CDR3 sequence (DNA): TGCAGTCCCCTCGCCGGGGGGGGGCCCTATGGCTACACCTTC. Residues: CSPLAGGGPYGYTF.

This clone was seen only a few times. The chain is built from TRBV18 and TRBJ2-3; 9 bases are a match to TRBD2. Germline CDR1 and CDR2: KGHSH and LQKENI. Trimming cost V 3 bases and J 2 bases; bases outside gene matches: 3. The CDR3 runs to 15 residues. The CDR3 loop is CASSPSGGNTDTQYF. Here the CDR3 DNA reads TGTGCCAGCTCACCCAGCGGGGGGAACACAGATACGCAGTATTTT.

At least ten counts were recorded for this clone. The rearrangement uses TRBV12-3 or TRBV12-4 and TRBJ1-4; TRBD1 matches 7 bases. The CDR3 is made up of 15 amino acids. J gave up 7 bases and V 5 bases, and 10 bases lay outside the gene matches. CDR3 amino acids: CASSLRQGLGEKLFF. DNA for the CDR3: TGTGCCAGCAGTCTACGACAGGGTTTGGGTGAAAAACTGTTTTTT.

This clone was observed once. The chain recombines TRBV20-1 with TRBJ1-4; 9 bases are a match to TRBD1. This CDR3 region has 16 residues. The junction had 13 bases not matched to a gene; V was cut back by 8 bases and J by 3 bases. Germline V gene lookup returns CDR1 DFQATT and CDR2 SNEGSKA (reference sequence). CDR3 in DNA: TGCAGTAGCCCGGGACAGGGAAGTGGATCTAATGAAAAACTGTTTTTT. Translated: CSSPGQGSGSNEKLFF.

This clone was observed a handful of times. V is TRBV20-1 and J is TRBJ2-2; 10 nucleotides match TRBD2. Germline trimming cut 1 base from V and 4 bases from J; bases unmatched to any gene: 9. The CDR3 is 17 residues long. Germline lookup yields CDR1 DFQATT and CDR2 SNEGSKA (reference sequence). The CDR3 sequence is CSARGSASGSGTGELFF. CDR3 in DNA: TGCAGTGCTAGAGGGTCTGCTAGCGGGAGCGGCACCGGGGAGCTGTTTTTT.

This chain links TRBV11-2 with TRBJ2-7, with D possibly matching TRBD1 (5 bases). Deletions cut 2 bases from V and 6 bases from J, with 20 bases between. Germline CDR1 is SGHAT and CDR2 is FQNNGV. The CDR3 spans 16 residues. The CDR3 spells CASSLILTVINFEQYF. CDR3 DNA sequence: TGTGCCAGCAGCTTAATACTGACAGTGATCAATTTCGAGCAGTACTTC. The variable domain in full, completed from reference TRBV11-2 and TRBJ2-7, reads EAGVAQSPRYKIIEKRQSVAFWCNPISGHATLYWYQQILGQGPKLLIQFQNNGVVDDSQLPKDRFSAERLKGVDSTLKIQPAKLEDSAVYLCASSLILTVINFEQYFGPGTRLTVT.

In regard to this clone: A much bigger clone sits one base away, suggesting this may be a read error. The chain joins TRBV6-2 or TRBV6-3 to TRBJ1-1, with no clear D. Trimming cost V 2 bases and J 6 bases, with 10 bases left between them. This CDR3 has 13 amino acids. From germline, CDR1 is MNHEY and CDR2 SVGEGT. CDR3 region: CASSYRVFSEAFF. For the CDR3, the DNA is TGTGCCAGCAGTTACCGAGTGTTTTCTGAAGCTTTCTTT.

In this sample, this clone turned up many times. The chain is built from TRBV20-1 and TRBJ1-2; no definite D call. This CDR3 spans 13 amino acids. V shed 1 base and J shed 5 bases, with 11 bases lying between them. The germline V gene encodes CDR1 DFQATT and CDR2 SNEGSKA (reference sequence). Here the CDR3 reads CSARVVEVYGYTF. The CDR3, as DNA: TGCAGTGCTAGAGTCGTCGAGGTTTATGGCTACACCTTC.